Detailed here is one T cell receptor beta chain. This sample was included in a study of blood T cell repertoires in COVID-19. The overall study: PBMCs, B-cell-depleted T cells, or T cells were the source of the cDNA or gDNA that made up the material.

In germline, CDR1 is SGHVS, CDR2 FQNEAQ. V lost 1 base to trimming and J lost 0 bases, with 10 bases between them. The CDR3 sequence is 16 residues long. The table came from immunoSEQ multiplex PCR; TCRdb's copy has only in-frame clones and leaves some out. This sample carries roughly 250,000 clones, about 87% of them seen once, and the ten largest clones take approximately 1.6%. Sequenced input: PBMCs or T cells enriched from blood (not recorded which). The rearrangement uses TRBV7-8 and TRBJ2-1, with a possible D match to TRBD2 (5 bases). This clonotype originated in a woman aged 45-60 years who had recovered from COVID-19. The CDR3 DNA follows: TGTGCCAGCAGCTTAGTAGTCGGGAACTCCTACAATGAGCAGTTCTTC. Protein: CASSLVVGNSYNEQFF.